The 27 T cell receptor beta chains below all came from one sample that was sequenced in a study of early T cells in non-severe SARS-CoV-2 infection. MiXCR was run by TCRdb on the 5' RACE reads, yielding one entry per CDR3 protein. The table shows some 54,000 distinct CDR3 sequences, with 8% to 10% occurring only once. Source material: whole blood. These TCRs come from an adult who was a healthcare worker with PCR-confirmed SARS-CoV-2 infection or an uninfected control (not recorded which).

The sample holds a few counts of this clonotype. The rearrangement uses TRBV20-1 and TRBJ1-2, with D perhaps matching TRBD1 (6 bases). There are 12 residues in the CDR3. The germline V and J ends were trimmed by 6 bases and 2 bases, with 10 bases remaining between them. Germline CDR1 is DFQATT and CDR2 is SNEGSKA (reference sequence). CDR3 DNA: TGCAGTGCGAGGACAGCCAACTATGGCTACACCTTC. It codes for CSARTANYGYTF.

This clonotype was seen at least ten times. The chain has TRBV19 and TRBJ2-1, with a weak D call TRBD1 (5 bases). The CDR3 consists of 14 residues. Germline CDR1 LNHDA, CDR2 SQIVND (reference sequence). V was shortened by 3 bases and J by 8 bases, with 14 bases between the two germline ends. The CDR3 reads CASSILTGSHEQFF. The CDR3 DNA sequence: TGTGCCAGTAGTATCCTCACAGGTTCCCATGAGCAGTTCTTC.

The chain couples TRBV29-1 to TRBJ2-1, with TRBD1 identical over 9 bases. Germline V CDR1 and CDR2: SQVTM, ANQGSEA. The CDR3 is made up of 14 amino acids. J was trimmed by 7 bases and V by 6 bases; bases with no gene match: 10. In DNA, the CDR3 is TGCAGCGTGAGCCGGGACAGGGCCCCAAATGAGCAGTTCTTC. This sequence encodes CSVSRDRAPNEQFF.

V is TRBV12-3 or TRBV12-4 and J is TRBJ1-1; possibly TRBD1 for D (5 bases). The V gene lost 3 bases and the J gene lost 1 base, with 15 bases spanning the gap. The CDR3 runs to 16 residues. The CDR3 spells CASSLGTRASNTEAFF. The CDR3 coding sequence is TGTGCCAGCAGTTTGGGAACCAGGGCATCGAACACTGAAGCTTTCTTT.

The chain combines TRBV29-1 with TRBJ1-2; D ambiguous. Per germline, CDR1 SQVTM and CDR2 ANQGSEA. V lost 1 base to trimming and J lost 5 bases, with 14 bases between them. The CDR3 spans 14 residues. DNA for the CDR3: TGCAGCGTTGAAGGCCCCGGAAGGTTATATGGCTACACCTTC. This gives the protein CSVEGPGRLYGYTF.

This clonotype was seen repeatedly, ten times or more. The chain has TRBV5-1 and TRBJ2-5; no clear D. CDR3 size: 11 residues. Between the trimmed V and J ends, which lost 4 bases and 5 bases, there was a span of 6 bases. Germline assignment: CDR1 SGHRS and CDR2 YFSETQ. This CDR3 is CASSAGETQYF. CDR3 coding DNA: TGCGCCAGCAGCGCCGGGGAGACCCAGTACTTC.

There are many counts of this clonotype. The genes are TRBV4-1 and TRBJ2-3; 9 positions agree with TRBD2. The junction had 14 bases not matched to a gene; V was cut back by 0 bases and J by 4 bases. In germline, CDR1 is MGHRA, CDR2 YSYEKL. This CDR3 spans 19 amino acids. CDR3 loop: CASSQDVLAGPPGPDTQYF. In DNA, the CDR3 is TGCGCCAGCAGCCAAGATGTACTAGCGGGCCCGCCGGGCCCAGATACGCAGTATTTT.

This clonotype occurred many times. The rearrangement uses TRBV18 and TRBJ2-3; no clear D. CDR1 and CDR2 (germline): KGHSH, LQKENI. V shed 8 bases and J shed 4 bases, with 10 bases lying between them. CDR3 size: 12 residues. The DNA for the CDR3 is TGTGCCAGCCTAAAGAAGGCAGATACGCAGTATTTT. Amino acid sequence: CASLKKADTQYF.

This clonotype was counted ten times or more. The J gene is TRBJ2-2, the V gene TRBV20-1; a possible D gene is TRBD2 (6 bases). The CDR3 has 14 amino acids. The germline CDR1 and CDR2 sequences are DFQATT and SNEGSKA (reference sequence). V was cut by 5 bases and J by 1 base, with 11 bases left in between. The DNA of the CDR3 is TGCAGTGCTTCCCGGGACTTGAACACCGGGGAGCTGTTTTTT. The encoded protein is CSASRDLNTGELFF.

This clonotype has a count of ten or more. As DNA, the CDR3 is TGCAGTGCTGATCAGGGTCGATCAGCTAACTATGGCTACACCTTC. This encodes CSADQGRSANYGYTF. The gene calls are TRBV20-1 and TRBJ1-2; tentative D call: TRBD1 (5 bases). Trimming removed 5 bases from V and 0 bases from J, with 16 bases in between. Germline-derived CDR1 and CDR2 are DFQATT and SNEGSKA (reference sequence). This CDR3 region has 15 residues.

The chain joins TRBV5-4 to TRBJ1-1, with D uncertain. Trimming removed 2 bases at V and 1 base at J, with 6 bases between. The CDR3 contains 13 residues. Germline assignment: CDR1 SGHNT and CDR2 YYREEE (reference sequence). CDR3 sequence (DNA): TGTGCCAGCAGCTTTAGGCAGAACACTGAAGCTTTCTTT. It is translated as CASSFRQNTEAFF.

This clonotype was detected ten times or more. The chain combines TRBV14 with TRBJ2-5; the match to TRBD1 covers 9 bases. Germline trimming cut 7 bases from V and 7 bases from J; bases unmatched to any gene: 7. The germline V gene encodes CDR1 SGHDN and CDR2 FVKESK. The CDR3 spans 13 residues. The CDR3 protein is CASTEDRGGTQYF. Here the CDR3 DNA reads TGTGCCAGCACCGAGGACAGGGGTGGGACCCAGTACTTC.

V and J are TRBV29-1 and TRBJ1-2; 7 bases fit TRBD1. V dropped 3 bases and J dropped 3; count of bases not matched to a gene: 4. CDR1 is SQVTM, CDR2 ANQGSEA, per germline. This CDR3 is built from 13 residues. DNA for the CDR3: TGCAGCGTTGAGACAGGGAGAGACTATGGCTACACCTTC. It specifies CSVETGRDYGYTF.

Worth noting for this clonotype: It may be a read error: a sequence one base away is much more abundant. The V gene is TRBV7-6, the J gene TRBJ2-3; TRBD1 agrees at 8 bases. The germline V gene has CDR1 SGHVS and CDR2 FNYEAQ. The CDR3 contains 14 residues. The CDR3 DNA is TGTGCCAGCAGACTCGGACAGGGCACAGATAAGCAGTATTTT. It codes for CASRLGQGTDKQYF.

This clonotype was seen a handful of times. The chain employs TRBV18 and TRBJ2-1; D is perhaps TRBD1 (6 bases). This CDR3 spans 14 amino acids. V was shortened by 5 bases and J by 7 bases, with 15 bases between the two germline ends. Per the germline V gene, CDR1 is KGHSH and CDR2 is LQKENI. In nucleotides, the CDR3 is TGTGCCAGCTCATTCCTACAGGGAAGGAATGAGCAGTTCTTC. Protein: CASSFLQGRNEQFF.

This clonotype was seen many times. This rearrangement joins TRBV24-1 to TRBJ2-3; 8 bases agree with TRBD2. The germline gives CDR1 KGHDR, CDR2 SFDVKD. The CDR3 runs to 16 residues. J lost 4 bases, V lost 7 bases, and 12 bases had no gene match. As DNA, the CDR3 is TGTGCCACCAGCTCACGCTCCACTAGCGGATCAGATACGCAGTATTTT. Protein product: CATSSRSTSGSDTQYF.

This clonotype was detected ten times or more. The chain has TRBV5-1 and TRBJ2-7; possibly TRBD2 for D (6 bases). The CDR3 has 16 residues. Germline CDR1 is SGHRS and CDR2 is YFSETQ. Between the trimmed V and J ends, which lost 2 bases and 0 bases, there was a span of 15 bases. CDR3 protein: CASSFWVSGSSYEQYF. The CDR3 coding sequence is TGCGCCAGCAGCTTTTGGGTTAGCGGTTCCTCCTACGAGCAGTACTTC.

This clonotype has a count of ten or more. The chain recombines TRBV5-6 with TRBJ2-4; 7 bases agree with TRBD2. This CDR3 has 16 amino acids. The V gene end was trimmed by 0 bases and the J gene end by 3 bases; junction bases not matched to a gene: 6. The germline V gene has CDR1 SGHDT and CDR2 YYEEEE. Written as DNA, the CDR3 is TGTGCCAGCAGCTTGGTGGGCGGGAGAGGCAAAAACATTCAGTACTTC. As protein: CASSLVGGRGKNIQYF.

Many counts were recorded for this clonotype. The chain couples TRBV9 to TRBJ1-2; D is perhaps TRBD1 (6 bases). The CDR3 length is 15 residues. Trimming removed 1 base from V and 4 bases from J, with 14 bases in between. Germline CDR1 is SGDLS and CDR2 is YYNGEE. The CDR3 bases are TGTGCCAGCAGCGTAAGAGGGGGGGCGAGCTATGGCTACACCTTC. Translating gives CASSVRGGASYGYTF.

The gene calls are TRBV4-3 and TRBJ2-1; a weak D match, TRBD2 (6 bases). V shed 1 base and J shed 10 bases, with 17 bases lying between them. CDR3 length: 15 residues. Germline assignment: CDR1 LGHNA and CDR2 YSLEER. This CDR3 is CASSQGPSGEWEQFF. The CDR3 DNA follows: TGCGCCAGCAGCCAAGGACCATCGGGGGAGTGGGAGCAGTTCTTC.

Points on this clonotype: Just one base apart from a much larger clone, this may be a read error. The gene calls are TRBV7-9 and TRBJ2-2; a weak D match, TRBD1 (5 bases). This CDR3 is built from 19 residues. Germline lookup yields CDR1 SEHNR and CDR2 FQNEAQ (reference sequence). The V and J ends lost 5 bases and 3 bases respectively, with 25 bases between them. For the CDR3, the DNA is TGTGCCAGCAGCCCATCGCTAACAAGGGGTTCATGGGACACCGGGGAGCTGTTTTTT. Its protein is CASSPSLTRGSWDTGELFF.

This clonotype has at least ten counts. V usage is TRBV12-3 or TRBV12-4 and J usage is TRBJ2-1, with D perhaps TRBD1 or TRBD2 (6 bases each). The CDR3 totals 16 residues. Trimming stripped 8 bases from V and 10 bases from J, with 27 bases between. CDR3 protein: CASRPRRGPNLVEQFF. The CDR3 coding sequence is TGTGCCAGCCGCCCCCGACGGGGGCCCAATCTGGTGGAGCAGTTCTTC.

There are many counts of this clonotype. The genes are TRBV3-1 and TRBJ1-1; 7 bases match TRBD1. The V gene end was trimmed by 8 bases and the J gene end by 9 bases; junction bases not matched to a gene: 6. Per the germline V gene, CDR1 is LGHDT and CDR2 is YNNKEL (reference sequence). This CDR3 has 11 residues. The CDR3 DNA reads as TGTGCCAGCCGCAAACAGGGGCAAGCTTTCTTT. Its translation is CASRKQGQAFF.

This clonotype was seen more than once but under ten times. The chain couples TRBV29-1 to TRBJ2-3; D is unclear. The ends were cut back, 4 bases at V and 1 base at J, with 6 bases in the middle. The CDR3 is made up of 12 amino acids. Germline CDR1 SQVTM, CDR2 ANQGSEA. CDR3 amino acids: CSVGMGTDTQYF. The CDR3, as DNA: TGCAGCGTTGGAATGGGCACAGATACGCAGTATTTT.

This clonotype appeared many times. The chain links TRBV10-3 to TRBJ1-1, with 8 positions matching TRBD1. Trimming cost V 10 bases and J 5 bases; bases outside gene matches: 9. CDR3 length equals 13 residues. Per germline, CDR1 ENHRY and CDR2 SYGVKD. This CDR3 reads CATGGQGGTEAFF. The CDR3 bases are TGTGCCACCGGTGGACAGGGAGGGACTGAAGCTTTCTTT.

This clonotype was detected a few times. V gene TRBV5-1 combines with J gene TRBJ1-1; D is unclear. The CDR3 runs to 16 residues. Trimming removed 0 bases from V and 0 bases from J, with 12 bases in between. Looked up from germline, CDR1 is SGHRS and CDR2 is YFSETQ. The CDR3 sequence is CASSLAPPIMNTEAFF. The CDR3 nucleotides read TGCGCCAGCAGCTTGGCCCCCCCGATTATGAACACTGAAGCTTTCTTT.

This clonotype appeared many times. The V call is TRBV5-5, the J call TRBJ2-3, with TRBD2 matching 15 bases. V gave up 2 bases and J gave up 0 bases; unmatched junction bases: 1. This CDR3 has 17 residues. Germline CDR1 and CDR2: SGHKS and YYEKEE (reference sequence). In DNA form, the CDR3 reads TGTGCCAGCAGCTTAGGACTAGCGGGAGGGAGCACAGATACGCAGTATTTT. Its protein is CASSLGLAGGSTDTQYF.